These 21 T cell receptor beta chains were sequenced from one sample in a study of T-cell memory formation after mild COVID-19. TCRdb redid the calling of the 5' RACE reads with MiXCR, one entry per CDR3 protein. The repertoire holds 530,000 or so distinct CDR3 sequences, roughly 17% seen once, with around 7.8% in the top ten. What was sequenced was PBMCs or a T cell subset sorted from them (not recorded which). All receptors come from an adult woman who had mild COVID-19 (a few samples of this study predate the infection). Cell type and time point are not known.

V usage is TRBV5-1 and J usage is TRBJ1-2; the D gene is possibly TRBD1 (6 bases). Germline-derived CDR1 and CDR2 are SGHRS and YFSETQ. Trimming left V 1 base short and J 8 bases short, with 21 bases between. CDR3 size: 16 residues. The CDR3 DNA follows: TGCGCCAGCAGCTTGCGGATTTCAGGGGACCCTTACGGCTACACCTTC. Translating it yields CASSLRISGDPYGYTF.

The CDR3: CASSLRGRGTEAFF. In nucleotides, the CDR3 is TGTGCCAGCAGCTTAAGGGGGCGGGGTACTGAAGCTTTCTTT. This chain uses TRBV7-9 with TRBJ1-1; 7 nucleotides align to TRBD1. The germline gives CDR1 SEHNR, CDR2 FQNEAQ (reference sequence). The ends lost 2 bases at V and 5 bases at J; junction bases unmatched: 5. This CDR3 is 14 amino acids long. The whole variable domain, remainder taken from reference TRBV7-9 and TRBJ1-1, is DTGVSQNPRHKITKRGQNVTFRCDPISEHNRLYWYRQTLGQGPEFLTYFQNEAQLEKSRLLSDRFSAERPKGSFSTLEIQRTEQGDSAMYLCASSLRGRGTEAFFGQGTRLTVV.

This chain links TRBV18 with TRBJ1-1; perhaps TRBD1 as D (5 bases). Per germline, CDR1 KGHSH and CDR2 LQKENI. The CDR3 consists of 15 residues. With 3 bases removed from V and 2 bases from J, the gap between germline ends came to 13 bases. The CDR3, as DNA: TGTGCCAGCTCACCTTTTATCCAGGGAAACACTGAAGCTTTCTTT. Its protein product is CASSPFIQGNTEAFF.

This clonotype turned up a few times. The CDR3 DNA sequence: TGCAGCGTTGACGGGGGCGCGGGTGAAAAACTGTTTTTT. Translating it yields CSVDGGAGEKLFF. The chain has TRBV29-1 and TRBJ1-4; tentatively, D is TRBD1 (6 bases). Trimming left V 3 bases short and J 7 bases short, with 12 bases between. In germline, CDR1 is SQVTM, CDR2 ANQGSEA. This CDR3 region has 13 residues. Filled out from reference TRBV29-1 and TRBJ1-4, the complete variable domain reads SAVISQKPSRDICQRGTSLTIQCQVDSQVTMMFWYRQQPGQSLTLIATANQGSEATYESGFVIDKFPISRPNLTFSTLTVSNMSPEDSSIYLCSVDGGAGEKLFFGSGTQLSVL.

CDR3 coding DNA: TGTGCCACCAGCAGTCGAACAGGGGGGCAAGAGACCCAGTACTTC. It yields the protein CATSSRTGGQETQYF. The chain uses TRBV15 and TRBJ2-5; TRBD1 agrees at 8 bases. Germline V gene data show CDR1 as LNHNV and CDR2 as YYDKDF (reference sequence). The ends lost 3 bases at V and 2 bases at J; junction bases unmatched: 5. This CDR3 has 15 amino acids.

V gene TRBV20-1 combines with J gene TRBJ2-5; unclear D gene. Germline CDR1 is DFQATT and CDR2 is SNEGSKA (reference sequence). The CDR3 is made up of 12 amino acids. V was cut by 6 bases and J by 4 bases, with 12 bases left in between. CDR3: CSATPAAETQYF. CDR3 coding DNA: TGCAGTGCAACCCCCGCCGCAGAGACCCAGTACTTC.

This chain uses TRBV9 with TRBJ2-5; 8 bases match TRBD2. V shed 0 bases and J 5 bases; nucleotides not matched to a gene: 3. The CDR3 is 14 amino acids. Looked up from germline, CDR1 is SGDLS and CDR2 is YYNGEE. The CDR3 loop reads CASSVGSGDETQYF. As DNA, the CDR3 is TGTGCCAGCAGCGTAGGTAGCGGGGACGAGACCCAGTACTTC.

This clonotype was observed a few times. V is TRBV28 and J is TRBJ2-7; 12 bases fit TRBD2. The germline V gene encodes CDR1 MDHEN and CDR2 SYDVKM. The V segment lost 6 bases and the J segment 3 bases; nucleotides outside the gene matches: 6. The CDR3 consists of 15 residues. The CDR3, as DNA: TGTGCCAGCAGAAGGACTAGCGGGGCCCTCTACGAGCAGTACTTC. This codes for CASRRTSGALYEQYF.

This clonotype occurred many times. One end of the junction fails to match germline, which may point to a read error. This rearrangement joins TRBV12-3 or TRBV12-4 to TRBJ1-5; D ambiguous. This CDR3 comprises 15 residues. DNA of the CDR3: TGTGCCAGCAGCTTAGCCGGGAATAGCAATCAGCCCCAGCATTTT. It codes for CASSLAGNSNQPQHF.

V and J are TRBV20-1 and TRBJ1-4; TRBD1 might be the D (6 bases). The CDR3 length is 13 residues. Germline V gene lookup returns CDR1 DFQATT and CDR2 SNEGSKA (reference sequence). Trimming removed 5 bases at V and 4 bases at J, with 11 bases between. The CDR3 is CSAFGQSNEKLFF. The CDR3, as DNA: TGCAGTGCTTTTGGACAGAGTAATGAAAAACTGTTTTTT.

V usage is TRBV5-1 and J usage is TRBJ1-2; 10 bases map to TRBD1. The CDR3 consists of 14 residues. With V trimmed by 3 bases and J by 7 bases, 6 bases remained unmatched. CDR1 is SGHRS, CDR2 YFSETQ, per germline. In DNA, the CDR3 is TGCGCCAGCAGCTCGGATGACAGGGGGCTTGGCTACACCTTC. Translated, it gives CASSSDDRGLGYTF.

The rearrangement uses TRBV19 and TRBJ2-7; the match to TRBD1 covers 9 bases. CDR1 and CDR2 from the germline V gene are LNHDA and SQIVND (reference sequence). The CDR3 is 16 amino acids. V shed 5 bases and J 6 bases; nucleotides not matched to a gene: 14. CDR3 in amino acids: CASSEPIGQGMGEQYF. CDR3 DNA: TGTGCCAGTAGTGAACCCATCGGACAGGGGATGGGCGAGCAGTACTTC.

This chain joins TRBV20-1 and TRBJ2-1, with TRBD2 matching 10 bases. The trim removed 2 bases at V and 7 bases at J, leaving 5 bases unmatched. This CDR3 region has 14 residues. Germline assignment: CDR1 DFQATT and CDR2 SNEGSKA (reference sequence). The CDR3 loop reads CSARWPSGSNEQFF. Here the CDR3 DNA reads TGCAGTGCTAGATGGCCTAGCGGGAGTAATGAGCAGTTCTTC.

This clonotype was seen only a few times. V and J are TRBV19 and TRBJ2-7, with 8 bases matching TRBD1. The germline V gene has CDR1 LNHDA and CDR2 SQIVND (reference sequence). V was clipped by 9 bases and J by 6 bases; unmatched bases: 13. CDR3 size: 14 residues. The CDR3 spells CASNLRTGIGEQYF. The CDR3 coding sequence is TGTGCCAGCAACCTAAGGACAGGGATTGGCGAGCAGTACTTC. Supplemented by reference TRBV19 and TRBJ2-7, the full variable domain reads DGGITQSPKYLFRKEGQNVTLSCEQNLNHDAMYWYRQDPGQGLRLIYYSQIVNDFQKGDIAEGYSVSREKKESFPLTVTSAQKNPTAFYLCASNLRTGIGEQYFGPGTRLTVT.

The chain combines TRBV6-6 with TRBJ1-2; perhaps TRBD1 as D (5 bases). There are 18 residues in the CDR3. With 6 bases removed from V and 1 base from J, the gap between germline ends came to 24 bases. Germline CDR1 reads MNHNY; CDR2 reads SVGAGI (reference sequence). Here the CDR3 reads CASSDPSYWGLDNYGYTF. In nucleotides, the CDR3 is TGTGCCAGCAGCGACCCCTCTTATTGGGGCCTAGATAACTATGGCTACACCTTC.

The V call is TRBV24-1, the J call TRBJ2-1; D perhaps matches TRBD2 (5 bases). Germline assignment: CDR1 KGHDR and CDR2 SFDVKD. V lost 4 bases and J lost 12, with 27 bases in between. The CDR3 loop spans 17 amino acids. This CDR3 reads CATSDRPGGLAGLGQFF. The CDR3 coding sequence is TGTGCCACCAGTGACCGACCTGGAGGCTTGGCAGGACTTGGGCAGTTCTTC.

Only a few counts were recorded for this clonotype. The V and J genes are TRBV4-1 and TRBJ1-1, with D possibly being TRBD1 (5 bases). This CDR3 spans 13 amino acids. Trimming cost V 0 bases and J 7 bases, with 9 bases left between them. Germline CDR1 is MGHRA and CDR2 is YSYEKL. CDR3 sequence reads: CASSQDIGDEAFF. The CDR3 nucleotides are TGCGCCAGCAGCCAAGATATAGGGGATGAAGCTTTCTTT.

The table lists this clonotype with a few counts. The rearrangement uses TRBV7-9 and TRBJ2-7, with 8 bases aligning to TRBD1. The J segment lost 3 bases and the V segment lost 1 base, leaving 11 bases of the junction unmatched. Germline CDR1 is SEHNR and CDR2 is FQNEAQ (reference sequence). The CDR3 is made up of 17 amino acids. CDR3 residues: CASSLVRTRGQDYEQYF. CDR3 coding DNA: TGTGCCAGCAGCTTAGTTCGTACTCGGGGACAGGACTACGAGCAGTACTTC.

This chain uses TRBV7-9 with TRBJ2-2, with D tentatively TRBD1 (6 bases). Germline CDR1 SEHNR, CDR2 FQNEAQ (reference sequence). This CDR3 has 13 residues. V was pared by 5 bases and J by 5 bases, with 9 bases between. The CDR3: CASSAGETGELFF. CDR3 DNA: TGTGCCAGCAGCGCAGGGGAGACCGGGGAGCTGTTTTTT.

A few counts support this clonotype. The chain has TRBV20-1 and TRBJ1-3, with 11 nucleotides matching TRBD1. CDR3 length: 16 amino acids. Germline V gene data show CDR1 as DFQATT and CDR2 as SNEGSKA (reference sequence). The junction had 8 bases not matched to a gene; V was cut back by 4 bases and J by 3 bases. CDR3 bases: TGCAGTGCTAAAATGGGACAGGGGGTGATTGGAAACACCATATATTTT. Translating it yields CSAKMGQGVIGNTIYF.

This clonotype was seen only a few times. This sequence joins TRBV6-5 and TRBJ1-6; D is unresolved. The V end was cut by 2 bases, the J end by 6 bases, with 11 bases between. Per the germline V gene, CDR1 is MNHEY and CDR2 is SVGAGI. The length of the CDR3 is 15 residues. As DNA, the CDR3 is TGTGCCAGCAGTTACCGACCAGAGATTAATTCACCCCTCCACTTT. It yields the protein CASSYRPEINSPLHF.